A selection of T cell receptor beta chains follows, all from one sample in a study of blood T cells in healthy people across ages. TCRdb called the 5' RACE reads again in MiXCR, with one record for every CDR3 protein. The data contain approximately 880,000 distinct CDR3 sequences, approximately 49% of them singletons. Sample: blood. The receptors stem from a man aged 30 to 39 in good health. The CDR3 runs from the conserved cysteine through the conserved F or W. D genes are given only for firm matches. Clone size is stated in some rows and not others, as once, few, many or a class when expanded.

D	size	V	J	DNA	CDR3
TRBD2	NA	TRBV6-2/TRBV6-3	TRBJ2-1	TGTGCCAGCAGTTTCAGACTAGCGGCCCCCAATGAGCAGTTCTTC	CASSFRLAAPNEQFF
NA	NA	TRBV2	TRBJ1-6	TGTGCCAGCAGTGAAAAGGGTGACCTGTTTAATTCGCCCCTCCACTTT	CASSEKGDLFNSPLHF
NA	NA	TRBV20-1	TRBJ2-1	TGCAGTGCTCCCAGTTTTTACAGCTCCTACAATGAGCAGTTCTTC	CSAPSFYSSYNEQFF
NA	NA	TRBV12-3/TRBV12-4	TRBJ2-7	TGTGCCAGCACCGGGGCACTAGTCCGTCGCGAGCAGTACTTC	CASTGALVRREQYF
TRBD1	few	TRBV4-1	TRBJ2-4	TGCGCCAGCAGCCAAGGACCCGGACAGGTCCAAAACATTCAGTACTTC	CASSQGPGQVQNIQYF
TRBD2	many	TRBV7-2	TRBJ2-4	TGTGCCAGCAGCTTAAGACTAGCGGGGGAACTAATCCTAGCCAAAAACATTCAGTACTTC	CASSLRLAGELILAKNIQYF
NA	NA	TRBV11-2	TRBJ1-2	TGTGCCAGCAGCTCTGCGGGGGATAACTATGGCTACACCTTC	CASSSAGDNYGYTF
NA	NA	TRBV20-1	TRBJ2-7	TGCAGTGCTAGAGATCTTGGGGTTCGTGAGCAGTACTTC	CSARDLGVREQYF
NA	NA	TRBV7-2	TRBJ2-1	TGTGCCAGCAGCTTAGACAAAATAGGGATGCAGTTCTTC	CASSLDKIGMQFF
TRBD1	NA	TRBV15	TRBJ2-7	TGTGCCACCAGCAGCTTCGGGACAGGGACCTACGAGCAGTACTTC	CATSSFGTGTYEQYF
NA	NA	TRBV7-2	TRBJ2-1	TGTGCCAGCAGCACTCTCAGGGGCGTTGAGCAGTTCTTC	CASSTLRGVEQFF
TRBD1	NA	TRBV28	TRBJ2-1	TGTGCCAGCAGTTCCGGGGGGACAGGGCCCCACAATGAGCAGTTCTTC	CASSSGGTGPHNEQFF
TRBD2	many	TRBV27	TRBJ2-3	TGTGCCAGCAGTTTCCGGCGGGGGGCCTCTAGCACAGATACGCAGTATTTT	CASSFRRGASSTDTQYF
NA	NA	TRBV21-1	TRBJ1-2	TGTGCCAGCAGCAAAGATGACGGGGTCCAGCTCCACCCGGGGACATTATATGGCTACACCTTC	CASSKDDGVQLHPGTLYGYTF
NA	many	TRBV12-3/TRBV12-4	TRBJ2-5	TGTGCCAGCAGGATCGAGGCGGAAGAGACCCAGTACTTC	CASRIEAEETQYF
NA	NA	TRBV4-2	TRBJ1-2	TGTGCCAGCACCATCCCGGAAAGGGAGAATAATGGCTACACCTTC	CASTIPERENNGYTF
NA	few	TRBV4-1	TRBJ2-5	TGCGCCAGCAGCCAAGATATGACGGTGTCCGGAGAGACCCAGTACTTC	CASSQDMTVSGETQYF
TRBD2	few	TRBV20-1	TRBJ2-3	TGCAGTGCCACTCCGGGCGGGGGGGCCACAGATACGCAGTATTTT	CSATPGGGATDTQYF
TRBD1	few	TRBV14	TRBJ1-2	TGTGCCAGCAGCCAAACGATGAGGGGGGACAGGACAATCCACACCTTC	CASSQTMRGDRTIHTF
NA	NA	TRBV27	TRBJ2-7	TGTGCCAGCAGTCGGCACGGGGGAAGCTCCTACGAGCAGTACTTC	CASSRHGGSSYEQYF
TRBD1	NA	TRBV5-1	TRBJ2-1	TGCGCCAGCAGCTTGCGACAGGGCCTTCATGAGCAGTTCTTC	CASSLRQGLHEQFF
NA	NA	TRBV7-9	TRBJ2-1	TGTGCCAGCAGCGCCTCACACAATGAGCAGTTCTTC	CASSASHNEQFF
NA	NA	TRBV7-8	TRBJ1-1	TGTGCCAGTCATTTTGGGGGGAACACTGAAGCTTTCTTT	CASHFGGNTEAFF
TRBD1	NA	TRBV29-1	TRBJ1-2	TGCAGCGTTGTTAGCGGGACAGTTAGTAACTATGGCTACACCTTC	CSVVSGTVSNYGYTF
NA	NA	TRBV30	TRBJ2-1	TGTGCCTGGAGTGTACAAGGGTCTGAGCAGTTCTTC	CAWSVQGSEQFF
NA	NA	TRBV6-5	TRBJ2-7	TGTGCCAGCAGTGACTCTGGCCCGCGAGAGCAGTACTTC	CASSDSGPREQYF
TRBD1	few	TRBV2	TRBJ2-2	TGTGCCAGCATTGACAGGGGGAGCACCGGGGAGCTGTTTTTT	CASIDRGSTGELFF